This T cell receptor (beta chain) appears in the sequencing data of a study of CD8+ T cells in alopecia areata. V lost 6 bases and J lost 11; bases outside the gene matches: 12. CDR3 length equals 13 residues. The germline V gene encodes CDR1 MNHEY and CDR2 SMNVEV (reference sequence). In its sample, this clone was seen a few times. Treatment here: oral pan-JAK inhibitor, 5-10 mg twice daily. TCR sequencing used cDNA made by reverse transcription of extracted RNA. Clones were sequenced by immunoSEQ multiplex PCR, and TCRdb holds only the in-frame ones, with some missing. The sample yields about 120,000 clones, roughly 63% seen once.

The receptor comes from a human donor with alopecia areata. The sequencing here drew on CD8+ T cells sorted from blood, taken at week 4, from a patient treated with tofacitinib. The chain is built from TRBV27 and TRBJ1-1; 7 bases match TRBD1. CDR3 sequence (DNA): TGTGCCAGCAGGGAAACAGGGGATCGTAGGGCTTTCTTT. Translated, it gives CASRETGDRRAFF.